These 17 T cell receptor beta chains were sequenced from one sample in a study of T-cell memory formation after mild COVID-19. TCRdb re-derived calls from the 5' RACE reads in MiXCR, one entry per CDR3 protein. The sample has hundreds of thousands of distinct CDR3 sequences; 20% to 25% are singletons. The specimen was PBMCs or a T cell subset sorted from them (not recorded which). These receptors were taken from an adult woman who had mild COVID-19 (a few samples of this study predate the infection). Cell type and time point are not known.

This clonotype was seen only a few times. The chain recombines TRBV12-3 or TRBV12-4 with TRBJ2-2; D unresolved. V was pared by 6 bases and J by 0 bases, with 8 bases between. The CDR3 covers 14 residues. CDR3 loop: CASRDAANTGELFF. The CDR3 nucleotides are TGTGCCAGCAGAGACGCAGCGAACACCGGGGAGCTGTTTTTT.

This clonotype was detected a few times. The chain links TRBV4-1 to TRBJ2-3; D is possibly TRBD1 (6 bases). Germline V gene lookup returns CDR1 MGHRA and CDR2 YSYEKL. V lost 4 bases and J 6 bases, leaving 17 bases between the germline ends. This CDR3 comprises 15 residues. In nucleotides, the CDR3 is TGCGCCAGCAGCCCGGACTGGGGGCGTTCGGATACGCAGTATTTT. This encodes CASSPDWGRSDTQYF.

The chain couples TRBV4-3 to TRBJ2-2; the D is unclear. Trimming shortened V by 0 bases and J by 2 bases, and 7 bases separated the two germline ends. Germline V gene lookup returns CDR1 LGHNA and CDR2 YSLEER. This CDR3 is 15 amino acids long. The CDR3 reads CASSQDLTNTGELFF. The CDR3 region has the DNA TGCGCCAGCAGCCAAGATCTGACAAACACCGGGGAGCTGTTTTTT.

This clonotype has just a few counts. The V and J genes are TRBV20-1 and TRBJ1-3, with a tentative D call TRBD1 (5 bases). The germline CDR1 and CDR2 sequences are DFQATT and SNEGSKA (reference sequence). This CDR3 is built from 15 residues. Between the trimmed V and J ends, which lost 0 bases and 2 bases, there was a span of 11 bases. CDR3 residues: CSARDRGAPGNTIYF. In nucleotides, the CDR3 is TGCAGTGCTAGAGATCGCGGGGCGCCTGGAAACACCATATATTTT.

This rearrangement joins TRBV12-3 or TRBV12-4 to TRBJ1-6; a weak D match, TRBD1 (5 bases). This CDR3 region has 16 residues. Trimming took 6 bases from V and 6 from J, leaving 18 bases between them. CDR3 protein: CASRQPQGLGNSPLHF. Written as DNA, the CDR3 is TGTGCCAGCAGGCAACCTCAGGGTTTAGGTAATTCACCCCTCCACTTT.

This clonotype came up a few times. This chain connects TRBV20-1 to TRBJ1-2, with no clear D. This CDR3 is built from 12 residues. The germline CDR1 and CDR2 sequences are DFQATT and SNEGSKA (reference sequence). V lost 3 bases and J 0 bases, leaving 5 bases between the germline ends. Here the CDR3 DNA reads TGCAGTGCTAGCGGAGCTAACTATGGCTACACCTTC. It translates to CSASGANYGYTF.

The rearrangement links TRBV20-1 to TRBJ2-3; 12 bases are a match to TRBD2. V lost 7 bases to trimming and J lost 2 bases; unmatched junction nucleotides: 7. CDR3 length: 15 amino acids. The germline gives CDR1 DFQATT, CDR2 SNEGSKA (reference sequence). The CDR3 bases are TGCAGTGTTATTGGACTAGCGGGGATCACAGATACGCAGTATTTT. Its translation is CSVIGLAGITDTQYF.

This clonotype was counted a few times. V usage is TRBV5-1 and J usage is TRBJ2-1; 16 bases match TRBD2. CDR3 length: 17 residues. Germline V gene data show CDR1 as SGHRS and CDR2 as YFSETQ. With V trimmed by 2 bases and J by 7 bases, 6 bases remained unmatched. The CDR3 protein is CASSFPGLAGGLNEQFF. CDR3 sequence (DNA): TGCGCCAGCAGCTTCCCGGGACTAGCGGGGGGGTTGAATGAGCAGTTCTTC. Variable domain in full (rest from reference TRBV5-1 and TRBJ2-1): KAGVTQTPRYLIKTRGQQVTLSCSPISGHRSVSWYQQTPGQGLQFLFEYFSETQRNKGNFPGRFSGRQFSNSRSEMNVSTLELGDSALYLCASSFPGLAGGLNEQFFGPGTRLTVL.

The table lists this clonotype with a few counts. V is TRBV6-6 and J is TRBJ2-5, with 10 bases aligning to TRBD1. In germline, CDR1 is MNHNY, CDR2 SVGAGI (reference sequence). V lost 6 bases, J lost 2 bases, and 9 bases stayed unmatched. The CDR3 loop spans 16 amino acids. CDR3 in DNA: TGTGCCAGCAGCAAACCGAGGACAGGGGGGCAAGAGACCCAGTACTTC. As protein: CASSKPRTGGQETQYF.

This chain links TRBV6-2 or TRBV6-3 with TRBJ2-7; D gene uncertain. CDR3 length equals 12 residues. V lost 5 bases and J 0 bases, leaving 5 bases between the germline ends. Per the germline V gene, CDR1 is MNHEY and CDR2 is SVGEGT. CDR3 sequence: CASSTLSYEQYF. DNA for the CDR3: TGTGCCAGCAGTACCCTCTCCTACGAGCAGTACTTC.

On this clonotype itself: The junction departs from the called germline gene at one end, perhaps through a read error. Written as DNA, the CDR3 is TGTGACAGCAGCGAGGGCAGAGATACGCAGTATTTT. It is translated as CDSSEGRDTQYF. The chain links TRBV9 to TRBJ2-3, with D tentatively TRBD2 (5 bases). Germline-derived CDR1 and CDR2 are SGDLS and YYNGEE. The CDR3 loop spans 12 amino acids.

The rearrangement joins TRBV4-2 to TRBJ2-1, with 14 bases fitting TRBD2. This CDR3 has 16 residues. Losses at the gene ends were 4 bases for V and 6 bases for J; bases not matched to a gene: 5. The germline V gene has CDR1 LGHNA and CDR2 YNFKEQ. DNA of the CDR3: TGTGCCAGCAGCCCGCTGGGACTAGCGGGAGTCAATGAGCAGTTCTTC. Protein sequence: CASSPLGLAGVNEQFF.

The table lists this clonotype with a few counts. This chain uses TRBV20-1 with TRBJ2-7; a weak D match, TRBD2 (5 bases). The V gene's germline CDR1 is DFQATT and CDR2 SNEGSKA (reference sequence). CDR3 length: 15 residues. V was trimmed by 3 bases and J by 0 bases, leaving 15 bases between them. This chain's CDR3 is CSASLGRRSSYEQYF. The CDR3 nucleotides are TGCAGTGCTAGCCTAGGGCGGAGGAGCTCCTACGAGCAGTACTTC.

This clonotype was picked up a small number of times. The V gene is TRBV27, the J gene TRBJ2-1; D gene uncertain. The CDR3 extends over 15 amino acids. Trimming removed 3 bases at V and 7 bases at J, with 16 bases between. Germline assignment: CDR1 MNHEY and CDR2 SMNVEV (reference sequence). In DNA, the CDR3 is TGTGCCAGCAGTTTTGGACGCGTCTCTTGGAATGAGCAGTTCTTC. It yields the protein CASSFGRVSWNEQFF.

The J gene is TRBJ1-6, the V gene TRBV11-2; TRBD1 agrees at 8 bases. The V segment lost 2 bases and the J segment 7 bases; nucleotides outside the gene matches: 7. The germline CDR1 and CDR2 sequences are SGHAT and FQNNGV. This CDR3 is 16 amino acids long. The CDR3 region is CASSLQGAVGNSPLHF. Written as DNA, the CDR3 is TGTGCCAGCAGCTTACAGGGGGCAGTGGGCAATTCACCCCTCCACTTT.

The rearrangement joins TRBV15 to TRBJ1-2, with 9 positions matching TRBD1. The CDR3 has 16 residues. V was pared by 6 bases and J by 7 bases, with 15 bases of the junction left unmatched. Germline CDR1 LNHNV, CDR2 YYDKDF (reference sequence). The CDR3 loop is CATSGTGREPGGGYTF. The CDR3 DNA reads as TGTGCCACCAGTGGGACAGGGAGGGAACCTGGGGGTGGCTACACCTTC.

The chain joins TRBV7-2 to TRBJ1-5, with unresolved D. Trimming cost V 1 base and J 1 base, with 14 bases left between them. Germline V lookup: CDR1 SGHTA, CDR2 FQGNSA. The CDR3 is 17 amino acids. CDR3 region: CASSLVRVIWSNQPQHF. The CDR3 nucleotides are TGTGCCAGCAGCTTAGTTCGCGTGATTTGGAGCAATCAGCCCCAGCATTTT.